This TCR beta chain was obtained from a study of blood T cells in healthy people across ages. With regard to this clonotype: Its antigen is unknown.

A second PCR, run for about 7 to 11 cycles, used a sample-barcoded 5' primer plus a J-beta primer mix. TCRdb re-analysed the 5' RACE reads in MiXCR, keeping a single row per CDR3 protein. The data hold some 1.5 million distinct CDR3 sequences, with 35% to 45% observed a single time. General study points: More naive CD4+ cells and higher diversity were found in long-lived than in aged donors. Getting older went along with TCR beta diversity per million T cells dropping roughly linearly.

This receptor was obtained from a young woman in good health. The specimen sequenced was blood.

DNA for the CDR3: TGTGCCAGCAGTCGGGGTGGGGGCCCAGATACGCAGTATTTT. It is translated as CASSRGGGPDTQYF. This chain joins TRBV12-3 or TRBV12-4 and TRBJ2-3; possibly TRBD1 for D (6 bases). Deletions cut 5 bases from V and 4 bases from J, with 13 bases between. The CDR3 has 14 residues.